Presented here are 16 T cell receptor beta chains from one specimen sequenced in a study of blood T cell repertoires in COVID-19. The table came from immunoSEQ multiplex PCR; TCRdb's copy has only in-frame clones and leaves some out. Among around 80,000 clones, 80% to 90% were seen once, and the ten largest hold 15% to 17%. Material for sequencing was peripheral blood. These receptors all come from a woman of 80 years or more with acute or convalescent COVID-19.

This chain connects TRBV2 to TRBJ2-3; TRBD1 agrees at 8 bases. Germline V lookup: CDR1 SNHLY, CDR2 FYNNEI. V gave up 6 bases and J gave up 0 bases; unmatched junction bases: 5. This CDR3 contains 15 residues. The CDR3 DNA follows: TGTGCCAGCAGGCTGGACAGGGCAAGCACAGATACGCAGTATTTT. It codes for CASRLDRASTDTQYF.

This rearrangement joins TRBV6-5 to TRBJ2-5, with 9 bases fitting TRBD2. V lost 2 bases to trimming and J lost 3 bases; unmatched junction nucleotides: 4. Germline-derived CDR1 and CDR2 are MNHEY and SVGAGI. The CDR3 runs 15 residues. The CDR3 DNA sequence: TGTGCCAGCAGTTACCGTAGCGGGGGAAAAGAGACCCAGTACTTC. Translating gives CASSYRSGGKETQYF.

The DNA for the CDR3 is TGTGCCAGCAGTTTATCTCCGCTGGGGGCCATCCAAGAGACCCAGTACTTC. Its translation: CASSLSPLGAIQETQYF. V usage is TRBV27 and J usage is TRBJ2-5; D is perhaps TRBD1 (6 bases). CDR1 is MNHEY, CDR2 SMNVEV, per germline (reference sequence). Between the trimmed V and J ends, which lost 0 bases and 1 base, there was a span of 15 bases. CDR3 length: 17 residues.

The V call is TRBV3-1 (or the pseudogene TRBV3-2), the J call TRBJ2-3; possibly TRBD1 for D (5 bases). CDR1 and CDR2 (germline): LGHDT, YNNKEL (reference sequence). The CDR3 runs to 14 residues. V lost 0 bases and J lost 7, with 11 bases in between. The CDR3 sequence: CASSQEEGAHTQYF. The CDR3 DNA sequence: TGTGCCAGCAGCCAAGAGGAAGGGGCACATACGCAGTATTTT.

The V call is TRBV4-3, the J call TRBJ1-5, with D possibly matching TRBD1 (5 bases). The V end lost 0 bases, the J end lost 7 bases, and 13 bases lay between the germline ends. The CDR3 contains 15 residues. Germline CDR1 reads LGHNA; CDR2 reads YSLEER. The CDR3 here is CASSQEFGGGQPQHF. CDR3 coding DNA: TGCGCCAGCAGCCAAGAGTTCGGGGGAGGACAGCCCCAGCATTTT.

The chain has TRBV6-1 and TRBJ2-1; 8 positions match TRBD2. The length of the CDR3 is 16 residues. CDR1 and CDR2 from the germline V gene are MNHNS and SASEGT. The J segment lost 4 bases and the V segment lost 2 bases, leaving 7 bases of the junction unmatched. CDR3 amino acids: CASSERRGGLYNEQFF. CDR3 in DNA: TGTGCCAGCAGTGAAAGACGGGGGGGCCTATACAATGAGCAGTTCTTC.

The chain uses TRBV18 and TRBJ2-1; D is ambiguous. CDR1 and CDR2 (germline): KGHSH, LQKENI. This CDR3 has 14 residues. V was clipped by 2 bases and J by 6 bases, with 11 bases between them. The CDR3 reads CASSPTVLPNEQFF. The CDR3 DNA reads TGTGCCAGCTCACCAACGGTCCTCCCCAATGAGCAGTTCTTC.

The chain has TRBV7-9 and TRBJ1-5; 7 nucleotides agree with TRBD1. V shed 4 bases, J shed 3 bases, and the junction held 3 bases outside the gene matches. CDR3 length: 14 amino acids. Germline lookup yields CDR1 SEHNR and CDR2 FQNEAQ (reference sequence). The CDR3 coding sequence is TGTGCCAGCAGCTCACAGGGGACCAATCAGCCCCAGCATTTT. This encodes CASSSQGTNQPQHF.

J is TRBJ2-3 and V is TRBV9; D unclear. In germline, CDR1 is SGDLS, CDR2 YYNGEE. The ends were cut back, 3 bases at V and 5 bases at J, with 7 bases in the middle. The CDR3 covers 12 residues. CDR3 residues: CASSETLDTQYF. In DNA, the CDR3 is TGTGCCAGCAGCGAGACTCTAGATACGCAGTATTTT. Full variable domain (rest looked up from reference TRBV9 and TRBJ2-3): DSGVTQTPKHLITATGQRVTLRCSPRSGDLSVYWYQQSLDQGLQFLIQYYNGEERAKGNILERFSAQQFPDLHSELNLSSLELGDSALYFCASSETLDTQYFGPGTRLTVL.

This rearrangement joins TRBV11-3 to TRBJ1-2, with 7 positions matching TRBD1. Per the germline V gene, CDR1 is SGHNT and CDR2 is YENEEA. V dropped 5 bases and J dropped 7; count of bases not matched to a gene: 10. The CDR3 loop spans 14 amino acids. CDR3 protein: CASSKPGQFAGYTF. The CDR3 bases are TGTGCCAGCAGCAAACCGGGACAGTTTGCTGGCTACACCTTC.

With regard to this clone: The sample has other DNA sequences that encode this CDR3 too. This chain joins TRBV28 and TRBJ1-2; D is uncertain. V was cut by 5 bases and J by 4 bases, with 5 bases left in between. Germline V gene lookup returns CDR1 MDHEN and CDR2 SYDVKM. The CDR3 loop spans 11 amino acids. CDR3 nucleotides: TGTGCCAGCAGTCGAGGCTATGGCTACACCTTC. Amino acid sequence: CASSRGYGYTF.

This clone was picked up a small number of times. The chain links TRBV9 to TRBJ1-1; 11 nucleotides agree with TRBD1. Germline CDR1 and CDR2: SGDLS and YYNGEE. Trimming removed 0 bases from V and 8 bases from J; junction bases left unmatched: 3. The CDR3 has 14 amino acids. DNA of the CDR3: TGTGCCAGCAGCGTAGGGACAGGGGGCGCGGAAGCTTTCTTT. Its protein is CASSVGTGGAEAFF.

This clone came up a few times. The J gene is TRBJ1-3, the V gene TRBV6-6, with D unresolved. Germline assignment: CDR1 MNHNY and CDR2 SVGAGI (reference sequence). The V end lost 5 bases, the J end lost 4 bases, and 12 bases lay between the germline ends. The CDR3 runs 14 residues. Here the CDR3 DNA reads TGTGCCAGCAGTCCCCCCGGTGCGGGAAACACCATATATTTT. Its protein is CASSPPGAGNTIYF.

This clone was recorded only once. The V call is TRBV6-5, the J call TRBJ1-2, with 10 bases that match TRBD1. CDR3 length: 15 amino acids. The germline V gene encodes CDR1 MNHEY and CDR2 SVGAGI. V lost 6 bases and J lost 2; bases outside the gene matches: 6. CDR3 sequence (DNA): TGTGCCAGCAGGGGGCTGGACAGGGGGAACTATGGCTACACCTTC. Protein sequence: CASRGLDRGNYGYTF.

This clone occurred a few times. This chain joins TRBV3-1 (or the pseudogene TRBV3-2) and TRBJ2-1, with 12 nucleotides matching TRBD1. The trim removed 1 base at V and 5 bases at J, leaving 6 bases unmatched. This CDR3 comprises 17 residues. Germline V gene sequence: CDR1 LGHDT, CDR2 YNNKEL (reference sequence). CDR3 amino acids: CASSQVGTGGNHNEQFF. The CDR3 nucleotides read TGTGCCAGCAGCCAAGTCGGGACAGGGGGCAACCACAATGAGCAGTTCTTC.

This clone showed up just once. CDR3 DNA sequence: TGCGCCAGCAGTGAAAGAGAACAGGGTAGTTCACCCCTCCACTTT. It specifies CASSEREQGSSPLHF. This chain connects TRBV10-2 to TRBJ1-6, with D maybe TRBD1 (6 bases). The CDR3 has 15 residues. Germline V gene sequence: CDR1 WSHSY, CDR2 SAAADI. V dropped 3 bases and J dropped 9 bases, with 15 bases sitting between them.